This T cell receptor beta chain was observed in a study of identical twins. The study's findings and limits: Invariant T cells like MAIT and iNKT could partly confound the zero-insertion analyses.

The J segment lost 0 bases and the V segment lost 0 bases, leaving 1 base of the junction unmatched. The length of the CDR3 is 14 residues. CDR1 is DFQATT and CDR2 is SNEGSKA in the germline V gene (reference sequence). This clonotype turned up a few times. Its antigen is not identified. From the 5' RACE reads, TCRdb called clonotypes with MiXCR, one entry per CDR3 protein. The sample includes approximately 210,000 distinct CDR3 sequences, around 6.5% of them seen just once. These data also featured in a second study, about T cells expressing NK-cell markers.

The receptor was derived from a woman younger than 35 in good health. The V and J genes are TRBV20-1 and TRBJ2-7, with 8 bases lining up with TRBD2. The specimen was CD8+ T cells sorted from blood. The CDR3 region has the DNA TGCAGTGCTAGAGAGGGGACTAGCTCCTACGAGCAGTACTTC. Its protein is CSAREGTSSYEQYF.